The source of this TCR beta chain is a study of Ad26.COV2.S vaccination and SARS-CoV-2 variants. Whole-study results and caveats: Considerable breadth of spike-specific CD8+ and CD4+ T cell responses has reportedly been documented following vaccination. Non-spike TCR breadth did not differ much between vaccine and placebo recipients.

The table came from immunoSEQ multiplex PCR; TCRdb's copy has only in-frame clones and leaves some out. The data show 75,000 to 100,000 clones, with roughly 84% seen just once and about a sixth held by the top ten. Turning to this clone: Its specificity is unknown.

This CDR3 spans 13 amino acids. V was pared by 2 bases and J by 7 bases, with 11 bases between. The receptor was derived from a human donor who had recovered from COVID-19. The genes are TRBV12-3 or TRBV12-4 and TRBJ2-5; D is uncertain. The input for sequencing was peripheral blood, taken after recovery from COVID-19. The CDR3: CASSLKGTGTQYF. Written as DNA, the CDR3 is TGTGCCAGCAGTTTAAAGGGAACGGGGACCCAGTACTTC.